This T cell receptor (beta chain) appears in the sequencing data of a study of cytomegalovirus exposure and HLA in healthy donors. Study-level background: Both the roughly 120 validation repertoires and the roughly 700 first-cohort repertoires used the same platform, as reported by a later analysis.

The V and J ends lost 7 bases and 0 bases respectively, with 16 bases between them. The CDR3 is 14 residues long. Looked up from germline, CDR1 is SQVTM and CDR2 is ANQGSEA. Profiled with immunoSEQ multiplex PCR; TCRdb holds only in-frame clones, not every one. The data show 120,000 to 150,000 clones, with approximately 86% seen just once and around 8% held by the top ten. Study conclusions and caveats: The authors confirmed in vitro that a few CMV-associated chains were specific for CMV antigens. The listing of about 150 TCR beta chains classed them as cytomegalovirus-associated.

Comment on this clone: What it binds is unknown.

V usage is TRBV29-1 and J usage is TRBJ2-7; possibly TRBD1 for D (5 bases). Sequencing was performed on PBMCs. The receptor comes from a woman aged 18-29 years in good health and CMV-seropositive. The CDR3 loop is CSAGGDRFSYEQYF. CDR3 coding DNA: TGCAGCGCTGGCGGCGACAGATTCTCCTACGAGCAGTACTTC.